The 2 T cell receptor beta chains below all came from one sample that was sequenced in a study of blood T cell repertoires in COVID-19. This table comes from immunoSEQ multiplex PCR, and its TCRdb copy is limited to in-frame clones, with some not included. The table lists 250,000 to 300,000 clones, around 86% of them singletons. What was sequenced was PBMCs or T cells enriched from blood (not recorded which). The receptor set was obtained from a woman aged 40 to 50 who had recovered from COVID-19.

This clone showed up just once. The chain is built from TRBV18 and TRBJ2-5; the match to TRBD1 covers 7 bases. V lost 1 base, J lost 2 bases, and 13 bases stayed unmatched. This CDR3 comprises 18 residues. Germline-derived CDR1 and CDR2 are KGHSH and LQKENI. CDR3 nucleotides: TGTGCCAGCTCACCACGAAAGGGGGCCGGTGGACCTCAAGAGACCCAGTACTTC. It is translated as CASSPRKGAGGPQETQYF.

This chain uses TRBV18 with TRBJ2-2, with 8 positions matching TRBD2. The CDR3 is 16 amino acids. V lost 3 bases, J lost 7 bases, and 10 bases stayed unmatched. The V gene's germline CDR1 is KGHSH and CDR2 LQKENI. The CDR3: CASSPPSGGKSGELFF. The CDR3 DNA sequence: TGTGCCAGCTCACCCCCGAGCGGGGGTAAGAGCGGGGAGCTGTTTTTT.